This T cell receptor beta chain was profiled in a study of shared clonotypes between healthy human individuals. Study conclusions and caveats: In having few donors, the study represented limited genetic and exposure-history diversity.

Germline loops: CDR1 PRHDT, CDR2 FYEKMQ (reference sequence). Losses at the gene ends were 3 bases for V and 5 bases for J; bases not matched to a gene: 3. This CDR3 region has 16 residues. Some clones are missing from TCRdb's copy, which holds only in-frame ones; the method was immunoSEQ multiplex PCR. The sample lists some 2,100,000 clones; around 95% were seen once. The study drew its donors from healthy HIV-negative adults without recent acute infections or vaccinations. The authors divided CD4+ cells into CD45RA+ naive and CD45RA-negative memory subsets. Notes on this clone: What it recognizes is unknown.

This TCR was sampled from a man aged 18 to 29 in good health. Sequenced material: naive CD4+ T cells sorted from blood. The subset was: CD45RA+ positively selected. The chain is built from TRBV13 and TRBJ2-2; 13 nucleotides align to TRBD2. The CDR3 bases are TGTGCCAGCAGCTTCAGACTAGCGGGAGGAACCGGGGAGCTGTTTTTT. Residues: CASSFRLAGGTGELFF.